The source of this TCR beta chain is a study of shared clonotypes between healthy human individuals (TCRdb year 2020). Describing the broader study: A couple of women and three men aged 18 to 49 years were included in the cohort. To increase sequencing depth and limit assay-specific biases, TCR repertoire library preparation and sequencing were carried out by different laboratories using diverse techniques. Each donor's leukapheresis produced roughly between roughly 0.85 and 9.5 billion PBMCs. For each donor, three plates each were used for CD4 naive and CD4 memory, two plates were used for CD8 naive, and one plate was used for CD8 memory. Blood TCR repertoires of five healthy adults were deeply sequenced to estimate repertoire size and the extent of clonotype sharing between individuals.

A note on this clone: There is no known antigen for this receptor. Per-base quality was not reported, and no clone a single base away is much larger than it.

Using the deep immunoSEQ assay, multiplex PCR amplified TCR CDR3 regions from genomic DNA. Extracted genomic DNA from each cell subset was distributed evenly across all wells of several immunoSEQ 96-well plates, and each plate was treated as a replicate. For sorted subsets, each replicate PCR was loaded with 200 to 250 ng genomic DNA, equivalent to 30,000 or so T cell genomes. The purified libraries were quantified using a Qubit 3.0 fluorometer, sized with a Bioanalyzer 2100, and then quantified again using the KAPA Library Quantification kit. Each immunoSEQ 96-well plate was sequenced on its own single-read 150-cycle Illumina NextSeq 550 flow cell. Turning to the authors' computational methods: Because the immunoSEQ output held only junctional sequences and lacked quality scores, the filtering could not match the filtering applied to full-length reads. Sequences were annotated with PyIR, a Python wrapper for IgBLAST v1.9, and V/J genes and CDR3 were assigned using IMGT germline references. Reads with weak V/J assignments (E-value above 1e-6), missing CDR3, stop codons, out-of-frame junctions, or ambiguous translated residues were removed. A V3J clonotype was defined by an identical inferred V gene, J gene, and CDR3 amino acid sequence. Percentage overlap between repertoires was calculated by dividing the number of shared unique clonotypes by the size of the smaller repertoire. Three approaches were used to assess repertoire richness: RTK rarefaction, the Chao1 estimator, and Recon v2.1 estimates of unobserved clonotypes. Generation probabilities for all TCRbeta clonotypes obtained by the gDNA method from several donors were computed using OLGA. TCRdb's version of the immuneACCESS table is confined to in-frame rearrangements and falls short of the full clone set. An unresolved V gene accounts for under half of the shortfall where checked; the remainder is of unknown origin. V, J and clone size reflect that table, while D and trimming were determined from the DNA. The sample data list approximately 740,000 clones, and less than 85% of these were observed just once. Jointly, the top ten make up around 1.6% of the sample.

Overall results and qualifications from the work: About 4.5% of naive CD4, roughly 3.6% of naive CD8, roughly 2.4% of memory CD4, and about 0.4% of memory CD8 clonotypes were shared across several donors. Pairwise subsampling led to the expectation that sequencing depth would affect the degree of clonotype sharing among donors. Estimated clonotype richness was generally larger for naive than for memory subsets. The genetic and exposure-history diversity represented was limited by the small number of donors. Compared with non-shared clonotypes, clonotypes shared by all four sorted-subset donors had higher generation probabilities. Even with the large sequencing depth, rarefaction of the sorted-subset datasets indicated that sequencing was incomplete. Only blood was sampled, and tissue TCR repertoires likely differ from those in blood.

The donors were healthy, HIV-negative adults who had no recently reported acute infections or vaccinations. Every donor was a Caucasian adult residing in Nashville, Tennessee, USA. CD4+ T cells were enriched by magnetic negative selection; naive cells were then positively selected on CD45RA, and the negative fraction formed the memory subset. Blood was obtained by leukapheresis, after which PBMCs were separated by Ficoll-Histopaque density gradient centrifugation and cryopreserved in liquid nitrogen vapor phase. Purity and quantity of every magnetically sorted T cell population were checked by analytical flow cytometry. From each sorted fraction, genomic DNA was isolated and quantified by UV absorbance on a Nanodrop 2000c. The germline V gene yields MGHRA for CDR1 and YSYEKL for CDR2. The CDR3 covers 22 residues, taking in both the cysteine and the phenylalanine. The sequence is cut down to CDR3 DNA, 66 bases in frame from base 1. V trim: 0 bases; J trim: 1 base; unmatched bases: 19.

This chain joins TRBV4-1 to TRBJ2-5, with TRBD2 matching 11 junction bases. The sample taken for sequencing was memory CD4+ T cells sorted from blood. The cell subset or site label of this sample denotes: CD45RA-negative fraction. The sequence was collected from a woman in her twenties or thirties in good health. The CDR3 protein sequence reads: CASSQDLSGRGTIGMIQETQYF. The nucleotide sequence reads as follows: TGCGCCAGCAGCCAAGATCTTAGCGGGAGGGGGACCATTGGGATGATCCAAGAGACCCAGTACTTC.